This entry describes one T cell receptor beta chain. Its antigen is not identified. Profiled with immunoSEQ multiplex PCR; TCRdb holds only in-frame clones, not every one. This table has about 69,000 clones, roughly 90% appearing once. Baseline, cycle 4 day 1, and cycle 7 day 1 were the blood sampling points. This entry is derived from a study of OX40 agonist ivuxolimab in advanced cancers. The wider study: Partial responses were recorded for three patients, including one with hepatocellular carcinoma and two with cutaneous melanoma. General study results and limits: Some nonresponders additionally presented with little normalized T-cell clonal expansion.

This CDR3 spans 14 amino acids. V shed 5 bases and J 2 bases; nucleotides not matched to a gene: 3. The germline V gene has CDR1 MNHEY and CDR2 SMNVEV (reference sequence). The chain has TRBV27 and TRBJ2-1, with 7 bases aligning to TRBD1. The TCR was taken from an adult with an advanced solid tumor such as melanoma, head and neck, liver or kidney cancer. Material: CD4+ or CD8+ T cells sorted from blood, obtained in a trial of the OX40 agonist ivuxolimab. In nucleotides, the CDR3 is TGTGCCAGCAGTCCCCAGGGGGCCTACAATGAGCAGTTCTTC. Its protein product is CASSPQGAYNEQFF.